This T cell receptor (beta chain) comes out of a study of CD8 T cells in Susac syndrome. Overall study results and limits: In its TCR sequencing and HLA analysis, the study acknowledged that the number of individuals was relatively small.

With respect to this clonotype: Its antigen is not known.

The multiple sclerosis controls were treatment-naive patients affected by stable or active relapsing-remitting disease. Isolation of CD8+ and CD4+ T cells was performed negatively, whereas enrichment of TEMRA cells was done by FACS. RNA was extracted with the RNeasy kit, and a quantity of roughly 0.5 to 1 ug was reverse transcribed using random hexamers. Amplification of TCR beta CDR3 was carried out by immunoSEQ multiplex PCR, which covered 54 Vbeta and 13 Jbeta segments. A single record per CDR3 protein comes from TCRdb applying MiXCR to the immunoSEQ multiplex PCR reads. The repertoire holds some 260,000 distinct CDR3 sequences, with about 88% as singletons. Trimming at V came to 3 bases and at J to 4 bases, leaving 15 bases not matched to a gene. Germline lookup yields CDR1 SGDLS and CDR2 YYNGEE. CDR3 length: 17 amino acids.

The chain uses TRBV9 and TRBJ1-1; 7 nucleotides line up with TRBD1. Sequencing input: CD8+ T cells from PBMCs. The receptor's source is a human donor with multiple sclerosis. In DNA, the CDR3 is TGTGCCAGCAGCGCCCGGGACAGTCCCTTCCTGGGCACTGAAGCTTTCTTT. Translating it yields CASSARDSPFLGTEAFF.